This is a list of T cell receptor beta chains from one sample in a study of blood T cell repertoires in COVID-19. Sequencing used immunoSEQ multiplex PCR; TCRdb keeps in-frame clones, though not all of them. The table records about half a million clones, roughly nine tenths of them present only once. Sequenced material: PBMCs or T cells enriched from blood (not recorded which). Source of these receptors: a woman between 55 and 75 years old who had recovered from COVID-19. Each CDR3 is given with its conserved first and last residue. A D gene is named only where the DNA matches it firmly. The size field is filled for only some rows; it gives once, few, many or a size class.

TRBJ1-2 | . | . | TRBV2 | TGTGCCAGCATGGCGACAGCCACTAACTATGGCTACACCTTC | CASMATATNYGYTF
TRBJ2-7 | TRBD1 | . | TRBV6-5 | TGTGCCAGCAGTTACCTTGACAGGGGTCCATACGAGCAGTACTTC | CASSYLDRGPYEQYF
TRBJ1-4 | . | . | TRBV4-2 | TGTGCCAGCAGCCAAGAACAGGGTAGGGAAAAACTGTTTTTT | CASSQEQGREKLFF
TRBJ2-7 | TRBD1 | many | TRBV7-8 | TGTGCCAGCAGCACAGGGAATAACAGGGGACCCTCCTACGAGCAGTACTTC | CASSTGNNRGPSYEQYF
TRBJ1-5 | TRBD1 | . | TRBV15 | TGTGCCACCAGCAGTGCAGGACAGGGATTTCAGCCCCAGCATTTT | CATSSAGQGFQPQHF
TRBJ1-3 | TRBD1 | . | TRBV7-2 | TGTGCCAGCAGCAGACGGACAGGGGCTGGAAACACCATATATTTT | CASSRRTGAGNTIYF
TRBJ2-3 | TRBD2 | . | TRBV4-1 | TGCGCCAGCAGCCAAGTAATCGGGGGGAGGACAGATACGCAGTATTTT | CASSQVIGGRTDTQYF
TRBJ1-5 | . | . | TRBV18 | TGTGCCAGCTCACTGTCAACGGACAGCATCAATCAGCCCCAGCATTTT | CASSLSTDSINQPQHF
TRBJ1-6 | TRBD1 | . | TRBV2 | TGTGCCAGCATGGCAGGGGGAAATTCACCCCTCCACTTT | CASMAGGNSPLHF
TRBJ2-2 | . | . | TRBV6-5 | TGTGCCAGCAGTCCGCCACAGGGATACACCGGGGAGCTGTTTTTT | CASSPPQGYTGELFF
TRBJ1-3 | . | . | TRBV14 | TGTGCCAGCAGCCGTGACACTCCGGGCCTAGGGGAAAACACCATATATTTT | CASSRDTPGLGENTIYF
TRBJ2-1 | . | once | TRBV5-4 | TGTGCCAGCAGCTTGGATCAGGGGCGGGCCTACAATGAGCAGTTCTTC | CASSLDQGRAYNEQFF
TRBJ1-1 | . | . | TRBV15 | TGTGCCACCAGCAGAGATGGGGGGGCGAACACTGAAGCTTTCTTT | CATSRDGGANTEAFF
TRBJ2-7 | TRBD1 | . | TRBV6-5 | TGTGCCAGCAGGGGGACCGGGACAGGGGGTTACGAGCAGTACTTC | CASRGTGTGGYEQYF
TRBJ2-7 | TRBD1 | once | TRBV2 | TGTGCCAGCAGTTACTCCGGACAGGCCTCCTACGAGCAGTACTTC | CASSYSGQASYEQYF
TRBJ1-2 | . | . | TRBV24-1 | TGTGCCACCAGTGATCCCCGGACAGCCCGGGGCTACACCTTC | CATSDPRTARGYTF
TRBJ2-6 | . | . | TRBV6-5 | TGTGCCAGCCAAGGAGGGGCTGGGGCCAACGTCCTGACTTTC | CASQGGAGANVLTF
TRBJ2-3 | TRBD2 | . | TRBV10-3 | TGTGCCATCCGCGGGGGAGATACGCAGTATTTT | CAIRGGDTQYF
TRBJ2-1 | TRBD2 | . | TRBV18 | TGTGCCAGCTCACCACGACTAGCGGGGGGGCATGAGCAGTTCTTC | CASSPRLAGGHEQFF
TRBJ2-1 | . | . | TRBV6-4 | TGTGCCAGCAGTGACTGGAGGTTCAATGAGCAGTTCTTC | CASSDWRFNEQFF
TRBJ2-7 | . | . | TRBV7-8 | TGTGCCAGCAGCTTAGCGCTCAGTTACGAGCAGTACTTC | CASSLALSYEQYF
TRBJ1-2 | . | . | TRBV12-3/TRBV12-4 | TGTGCCAGCAGGGACAGAAGCTATGGCTACACCTTC | CASRDRSYGYTF
TRBJ2-1 | . | . | TRBV27 | TGTGCCAGCAGTTTATGGGGCCCTGTTGTTAATGAGCAGTTCTTC | CASSLWGPVVNEQFF
TRBJ1-1 | . | . | TRBV18 | TGTGCCAGCTCACCTTCCAGTCTAGAAGGGAACACTGAAGCTTTCTTT | CASSPSSLEGNTEAFF
TRBJ1-3 | . | few | TRBV30 | TGTGCCTGGATCCGGGGCTCTGGAAACACCATATATTTT | CAWIRGSGNTIYF
TRBJ1-1 | . | . | TRBV5-1 | TGCGCCAGCAGCCCTCGACAGAACACTGAAGCTTTCTTT | CASSPRQNTEAFF
TRBJ1-2 | TRBD1 | few | TRBV6-6 | TGTGCCAGCAGTTACCTGACCGGGACAGGGGGCCGGGGCTACACCTTC | CASSYLTGTGGRGYTF
TRBJ2-2 | TRBD2 | . | TRBV18 | TGTGCCAGCTCACCGTCACCGCTAGCGGGGAACACCGGGGAGCTGTTTTTT | CASSPSPLAGNTGELFF
TRBJ1-5 | TRBD1 | . | TRBV10-2 | TGCGCCAGCAGTCGGACAGGTCGGAATCAGCCCCAGCATTTT | CASSRTGRNQPQHF
TRBJ1-3 | . | . | TRBV3-1/TRBV3-2 | TGTGCCAGCAGCCCCTATGGCAGTGACTACTCTGGAAACACCATATATTTT | CASSPYGSDYSGNTIYF
TRBJ1-2 | TRBD1 | . | TRBV12-3/TRBV12-4 | TGTGCCAGCAGTTCGACAGGGCTGTATGGCTACACCTTC | CASSSTGLYGYTF
TRBJ2-1 | TRBD2 | . | TRBV4-1 | TGCGCCAGCAGCCAAGAATCGGGGGGGACTAACAATGAGCAGTTCTTC | CASSQESGGTNNEQFF
TRBJ1-2 | . | . | TRBV2 | TGTGCCGGCACAGTAGGACAGCCTGATGGCTACACCTTC | CAGTVGQPDGYTF
TRBJ2-3 | TRBD2 | . | TRBV28 | TGTGCCAGCAGTTTATACCCCTCCCCTAGCGGGGGGGCCCAAGATACGCAGTATTTT | CASSLYPSPSGGAQDTQYF
TRBJ2-7 | TRBD1 | . | TRBV18 | TGTGCCAGCTCACTCGGGACAGACTCGGGCGAGCAGTACTTC | CASSLGTDSGEQYF
TRBJ1-3 | . | . | TRBV18 | TGTGCCAGCTCACCTCGGGGGAGCTCTGGAAACACCATATATTTT | CASSPRGSSGNTIYF
TRBJ1-1 | TRBD1 | . | TRBV6-5 | TGTGCCAGCATTCGAACAGGGGGCACTGAAGCTTTCTTT | CASIRTGGTEAFF
TRBJ2-3 | TRBD2 | . | TRBV2 | TGTGCCAGCAGCGACTCCACTAGCGGGTGGGACACAGATACGCAGTATTTT | CASSDSTSGWDTDTQYF
TRBJ2-2 | . | . | TRBV6-5 | TGTGCCAGCACTTCGGGGGAGAACACCGGGGAGCTGTTTTTT | CASTSGENTGELFF
TRBJ1-2 | . | . | TRBV6-5 | TGTGCCAGCGGAGTTATAAGGTCCTATGGCTACACCTTC | CASGVIRSYGYTF
TRBJ2-2 | TRBD1 | . | TRBV14 | TGTGCCAGCAGCCTCACCGGGACAGAATATACCGGGGAGCTGTTTTTT | CASSLTGTEYTGELFF
TRBJ2-7 | . | . | TRBV28 | TGTGCCAGCACCCTCAGGGGTCCATACTACGAGCAGTACTTC | CASTLRGPYYEQYF
TRBJ2-7 | TRBD1 | . | TRBV6-5 | TGTGCCAGCAGTTCCCACGGGACAGGGACCTACGAGCAGTACTTC | CASSSHGTGTYEQYF
TRBJ1-1 | . | . | TRBV5-1 | TGCGCCAGCAGCCCCGGGACCTTGCGGAGGGGCACTGAAGCTTTCTTT | CASSPGTLRRGTEAFF
TRBJ1-2 | . | . | TRBV12-3/TRBV12-4 | TGTGCCAGCAGCCCCTCGTCCTATGGCTACACCTTC | CASSPSSYGYTF
TRBJ1-2 | . | . | TRBV25-1 | TGTGCCAGCAGTGTGGTTGGAGGGTATGGCTACACCTTC | CASSVVGGYGYTF
TRBJ2-3 | TRBD2 | . | TRBV6-5 | TGTGCCAGCAGAGAGGGACTAGCGAAGGCTTATTTT | CASREGLAKAYF
TRBJ2-7 | TRBD1 | . | TRBV6-1 | TGTGCCAGCAGTGAAAGAACAGGGGGCGCGTTTGAGGCCTACGAGCAGTACTTC | CASSERTGGAFEAYEQYF
TRBJ2-3 | . | many | TRBV10-1 | TGCGCCAGCAGTGAGTCGGTCGGTACGCAGTATTTT | CASSESVGTQYF
TRBJ2-3 | . | . | TRBV7-2 | TGTGCCAGCAGCTTTGTGCGGGCAACAGATACGCAGTATTTT | CASSFVRATDTQYF
TRBJ2-5 | TRBD1 | . | TRBV10-1 | TGCGCCAGCAGTGAGTCTCCGGGACAGGGCCAAGAGACCCAGTACTTC | CASSESPGQGQETQYF
TRBJ1-1 | TRBD1 | . | TRBV4-1 | TGCGCCAGCAGCCAAGAGGCAGATACGGGGGGACAGGGAGCTTTCTTT | CASSQEADTGGQGAFF
TRBJ2-5 | TRBD2 | . | TRBV10-2 | TGCGCCAGCAGTGAGTCGAGGTCTAGCGGGGGGGAGACCCAGTACTTC | CASSESRSSGGETQYF
TRBJ2-7 | . | . | TRBV5-1 | TGCGCCAGCAGCTTGGGCACGAGCTCCTACGAGCAGTACTTC | CASSLGTSSYEQYF
TRBJ1-1 | TRBD1 | . | TRBV4-1 | TGCGCCAGCAGCCCCCTTGCGGGACAGAGAGCTTTCTTT | CASSPLAGQRAFF
TRBJ2-3 | TRBD2 | . | TRBV24-1 | TGTGCCACCAGTGACCCGGGACTAGCACCAGGGTGGGATACGCAGTATTTT | CATSDPGLAPGWDTQYF
TRBJ1-2 | . | . | TRBV5-1 | TGCGCCAGCAGCCTATCCGGGACAAACTATGGCTACACCTTC | CASSLSGTNYGYTF
TRBJ2-1 | . | . | TRBV6-5 | TGTGCCAGCAGTTACTCGGCAGGGCAGAATGAGCAGTTCTTC | CASSYSAGQNEQFF